The clone carrying this T cell receptor beta chain came up a few times. The antigen remains undetermined. This sample stems from a study of T cell responses to AZD1222 COVID-19 vaccine. General study results and limits: Every sample of the repertoires postdated the peak T cell response. It should be noted that donors were predominantly white British and more often female, and clonal diversity was possibly underestimated.

From germline, CDR1 is MNHEY and CDR2 SMNVEV (reference sequence). The CDR3 consists of 14 residues. Trimming stripped 7 bases from V and 0 bases from J, with 13 bases between. Produced via immunoSEQ multiplex PCR; TCRdb's table is partial and in-frame only. The sample includes just over 150,000 clones, roughly nine tenths seen only once; the top ten take less than 2%. Sequenced material: peripheral blood, taken on day 0 of AZD1222 vaccination. The chain joins TRBV27 to TRBJ2-7, with D perhaps TRBD2 (6 bases). The source of this sequence is an adult in good health. The chain's CDR3 is CASTRLGSSYEQYF. Written as DNA, the CDR3 is TGTGCCAGCACCCGACTAGGCAGCTCCTACGAGCAGTACTTC.